This T cell receptor beta chain emerged from a study of T-cell reconstitution after alpha-beta-depleted transplantation in children. The TCRbeta library incorporated unique molecular identifiers. MiXCR, run by TCRdb on the PCR reads, gives a single entry per CDR3 protein. The repertoire holds approximately 520,000 distinct CDR3 sequences, 30% to 35% seen once, with 2% to 2.5% in the top ten. This clonotype has just a few counts. The germline V gene has CDR1 SQVTM and CDR2 ANQGSEA. With 4 bases clipped from V and 0 bases from J, the junction kept 10 bases outside the gene matches. The CDR3 consists of 17 residues.

J is TRBJ2-3 and V is TRBV29-1; 10 bases match TRBD2. This clonotype was sampled from a human donor who donated a stem cell graft to a child with aplastic anemia. Source: PBMCs from the stem cell graft donor, taken from the stem cell graft. CDR3 sequence reads: CSVGGTSEPSSTDTQYF. CDR3 DNA: TGCAGCGTTGGAGGGACTAGCGAACCGTCTAGCACAGATACGCAGTATTTT.